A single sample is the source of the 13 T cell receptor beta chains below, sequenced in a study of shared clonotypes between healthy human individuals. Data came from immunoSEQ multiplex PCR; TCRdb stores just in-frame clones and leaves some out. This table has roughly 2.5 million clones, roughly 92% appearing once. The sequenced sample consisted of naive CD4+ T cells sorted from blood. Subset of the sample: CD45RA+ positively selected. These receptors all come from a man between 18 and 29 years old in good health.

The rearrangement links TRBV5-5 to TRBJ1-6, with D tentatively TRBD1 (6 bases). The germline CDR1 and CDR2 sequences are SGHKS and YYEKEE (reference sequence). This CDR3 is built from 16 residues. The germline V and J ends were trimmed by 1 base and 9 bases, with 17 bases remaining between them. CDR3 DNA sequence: TGTGCCAGCAGCTTGAGGCAGGGGACTACAGTTTCACCCCTCCACTTT. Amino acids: CASSLRQGTTVSPLHF.

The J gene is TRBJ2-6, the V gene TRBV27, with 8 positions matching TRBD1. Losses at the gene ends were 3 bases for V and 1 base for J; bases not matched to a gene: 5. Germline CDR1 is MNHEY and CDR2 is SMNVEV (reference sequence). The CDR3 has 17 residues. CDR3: CASSLTGVPSGANVLTF. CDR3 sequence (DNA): TGTGCCAGCAGTTTGACAGGGGTCCCATCTGGGGCCAACGTCCTGACTTTC.

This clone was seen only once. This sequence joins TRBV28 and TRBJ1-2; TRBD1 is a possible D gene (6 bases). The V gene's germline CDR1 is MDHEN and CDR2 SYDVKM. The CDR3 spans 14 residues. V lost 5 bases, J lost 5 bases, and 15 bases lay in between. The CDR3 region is CASSISGTTYGYTF. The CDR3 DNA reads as TGTGCCAGCAGTATTAGCGGGACAACTTATGGCTACACCTTC.

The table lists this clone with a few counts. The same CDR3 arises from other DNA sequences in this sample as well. The CDR3, as DNA: TGTGCCAGCAGGTCGGGACTAGCGTCCTACGAGCAGTACTTC. It translates to CASRSGLASYEQYF. The chain links TRBV2 to TRBJ2-7; 10 positions agree with TRBD2. Germline V CDR1 and CDR2: SNHLY, FYNNEI. The CDR3 has 14 amino acids. The junction had 3 bases not matched to a gene; V was cut back by 6 bases and J by 1 base. Drawing the rest from reference TRBV2 and TRBJ2-7, the complete variable domain is EPEVTQTPSHQVTQMGQEVILRCVPISNHLYFYWYRQILGQKVEFLVSFYNNEISEKSEIFDDQFSVERPDGSNFTLKIRSTKLEDSAMYFCASRSGLASYEQYFGPGTRLTVT.

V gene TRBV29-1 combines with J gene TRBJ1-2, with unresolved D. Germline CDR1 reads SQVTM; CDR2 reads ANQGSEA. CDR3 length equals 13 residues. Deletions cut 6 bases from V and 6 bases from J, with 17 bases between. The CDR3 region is CSVVRSDRNGYTF. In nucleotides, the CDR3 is TGCAGCGTCGTTCGGTCAGATAGGAATGGCTACACCTTC.

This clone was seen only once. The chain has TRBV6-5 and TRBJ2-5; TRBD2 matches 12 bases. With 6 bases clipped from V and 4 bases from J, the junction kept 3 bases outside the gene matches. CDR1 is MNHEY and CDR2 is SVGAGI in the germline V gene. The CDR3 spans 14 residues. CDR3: CASRRLAGVETQYF. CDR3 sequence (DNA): TGTGCCAGCAGGCGACTAGCGGGAGTAGAGACCCAGTACTTC.

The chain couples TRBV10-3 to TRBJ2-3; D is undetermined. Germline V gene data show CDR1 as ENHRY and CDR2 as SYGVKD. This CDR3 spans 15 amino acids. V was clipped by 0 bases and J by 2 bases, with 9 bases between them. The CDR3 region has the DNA TGTGCCATCAGTGAGTCTCGGGTGGACACAGATACGCAGTATTTT. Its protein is CAISESRVDTDTQYF.

CDR3 bases: TGTGCCAGCAGCCCCCCCGAGGGCACTTTCTGGTACTTC. It yields the protein CASSPPEGTFWYF. This chain uses TRBV28 with TRBJ2-5; D is possibly TRBD2 (5 bases). The germline V and J ends were trimmed by 6 bases and 13 bases, with 21 bases remaining between them. CDR1 and CDR2 from the germline V gene are MDHEN and SYDVKM. The CDR3 is 13 residues long.

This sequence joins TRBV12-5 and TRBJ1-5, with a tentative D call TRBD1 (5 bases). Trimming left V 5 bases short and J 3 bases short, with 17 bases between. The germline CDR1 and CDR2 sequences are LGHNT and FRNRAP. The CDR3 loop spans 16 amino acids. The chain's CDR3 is CASGQRDSGSNQPQHF. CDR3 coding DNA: TGTGCTAGTGGTCAACGGGACTCAGGCTCCAATCAGCCCCAGCATTTT.

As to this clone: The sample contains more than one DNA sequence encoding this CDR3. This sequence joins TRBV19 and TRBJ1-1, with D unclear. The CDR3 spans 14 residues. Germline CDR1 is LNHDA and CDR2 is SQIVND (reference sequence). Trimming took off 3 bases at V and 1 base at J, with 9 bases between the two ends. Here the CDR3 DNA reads TGTGCCAGTAGTATCGAAGCCGAGAACACTGAAGCTTTCTTT. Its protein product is CASSIEAENTEAFF.

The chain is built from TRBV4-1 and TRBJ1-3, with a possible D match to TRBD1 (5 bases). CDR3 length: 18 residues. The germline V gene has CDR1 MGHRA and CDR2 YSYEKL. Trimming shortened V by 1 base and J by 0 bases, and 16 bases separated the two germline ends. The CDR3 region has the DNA TGCGCCAGCAGCCAAGTTTTGAAGGGGAAAGGCTCTGGAAACACCATATATTTT. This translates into CASSQVLKGKGSGNTIYF.

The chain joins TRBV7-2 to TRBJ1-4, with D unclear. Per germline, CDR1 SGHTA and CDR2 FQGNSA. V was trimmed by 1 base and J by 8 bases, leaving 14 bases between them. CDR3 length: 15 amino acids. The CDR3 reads CASSLVGSPGEKLFF. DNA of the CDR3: TGTGCCAGCAGCTTAGTGGGGTCCCCGGGAGAAAAACTGTTTTTT.

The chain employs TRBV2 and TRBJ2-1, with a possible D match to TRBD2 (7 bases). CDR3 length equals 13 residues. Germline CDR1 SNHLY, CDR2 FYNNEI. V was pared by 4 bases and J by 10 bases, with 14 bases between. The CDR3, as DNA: TGTGCCAGCAGTGTCGGCGGGGGCCGGGAGCAGTTCTTC. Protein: CASSVGGGREQFF.